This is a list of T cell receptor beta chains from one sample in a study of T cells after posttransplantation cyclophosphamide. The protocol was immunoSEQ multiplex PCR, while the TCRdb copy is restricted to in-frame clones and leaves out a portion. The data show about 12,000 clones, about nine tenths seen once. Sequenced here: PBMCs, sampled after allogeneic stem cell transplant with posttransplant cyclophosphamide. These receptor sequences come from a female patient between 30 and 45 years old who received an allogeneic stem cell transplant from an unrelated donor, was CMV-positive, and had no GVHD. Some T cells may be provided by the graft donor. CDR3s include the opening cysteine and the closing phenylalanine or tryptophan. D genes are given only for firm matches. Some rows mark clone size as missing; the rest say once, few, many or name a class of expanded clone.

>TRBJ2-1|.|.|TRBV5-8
CALRPPGINEQFF
TGTGCCCTCAGACCCCCCGGGATCAATGAGCAGTTCTTC
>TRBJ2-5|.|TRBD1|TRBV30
CAWGGVGQGSQTRETQYF
TGTGCCTGGGGGGGAGTGGGACAGGGGTCCCAAACCCGGGAGACCCAGTACTTC
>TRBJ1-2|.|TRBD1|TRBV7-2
CASSRDRAFLYTF
TGTGCCAGCAGCCGAGACAGGGCGTTCCTCTACACCTTC
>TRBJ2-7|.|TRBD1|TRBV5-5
CASSSGTTGYEQYF
TGTGCCAGCAGCTCCGGGACGACAGGGTACGAGCAGTACTTC
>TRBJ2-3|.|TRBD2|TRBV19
CASIASGRLLDTQYF
TGTGCCAGCATCGCTAGCGGGAGACTTTTGGATACGCAGTATTTT
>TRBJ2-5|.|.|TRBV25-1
CASSEWGTGPLETQYF
TGTGCCAGCAGTGAATGGGGAACAGGGCCCTTGGAGACCCAGTACTTC
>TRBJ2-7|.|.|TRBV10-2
CASSESTGRGRTYEQYF
TGCGCCAGCAGTGAGTCGACGGGCAGGGGGAGGACCTACGAGCAGTACTTC
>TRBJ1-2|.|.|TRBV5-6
CASSLRQQGSLLNYGYTF
TGTGCCAGCAGCTTGCGACAGCAAGGGTCCCTATTAAACTATGGCTACACCTTC
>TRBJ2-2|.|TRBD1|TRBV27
CASSPGGANGELFF
TGTGCCAGCAGCCCAGGGGGAGCCAACGGGGAGCTGTTTTTT
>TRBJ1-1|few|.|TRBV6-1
CASSEALFRVTEAFF
TGTGCCAGCAGTGAAGCTCTCTTCCGGGTCACTGAAGCTTTCTTT
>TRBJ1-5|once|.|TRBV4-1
CASSQERQARPQHF
TGCGCCAGCAGCCAAGAGCGGCAAGCCCGGCCCCAGCATTTT
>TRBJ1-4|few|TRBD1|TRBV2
CASNLGQGEEKLFF
TGTGCCAGCAATCTGGGACAGGGGGAGGAAAAACTGTTTTTT
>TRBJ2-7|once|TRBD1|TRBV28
CASRGQSYEQYF
TGTGCCAGCAGGGGACAGTCCTACGAGCAGTACTTC
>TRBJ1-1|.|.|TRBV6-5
CASSYWGGRNTEAFF
TGTGCCAGCAGTTACTGGGGGGGTCGGAACACTGAAGCTTTCTTT
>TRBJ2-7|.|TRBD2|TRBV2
CASSNPGALAGGPAYEQYF
TGTGCCAGCAGTAACCCTGGGGCACTAGCGGGGGGGCCGGCTTACGAGCAGTACTTC
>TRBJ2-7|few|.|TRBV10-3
CAIREGLKSVHEQYF
TGTGCCATCAGAGAAGGACTTAAGTCCGTGCACGAGCAGTACTTC
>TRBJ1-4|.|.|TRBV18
CASSPSINEKLFF
TGTGCCAGCTCACCGTCCATCAATGAAAAACTGTTTTTT
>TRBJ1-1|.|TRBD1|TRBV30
CAWRGFSTGGGGLAFF
TGTGCCTGGAGAGGCTTCTCAACAGGGGGGGGAGGTCTCGCTTTCTTT
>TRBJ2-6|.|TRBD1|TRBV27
CASSRSLGQGVLGANVLTF
TGTGCCAGCAGTCGTTCTCTGGGACAGGGGGTTTTAGGGGCCAACGTCCTGACTTTC
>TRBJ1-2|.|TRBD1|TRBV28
CASSFIDRDISGYTF
TGTGCCAGCAGTTTCATTGACAGGGACATATCTGGCTACACCTTC
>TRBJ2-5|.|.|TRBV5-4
CAAGGLRQETQYF
TGTGCCGCCGGGGGACTGCGACAAGAGACCCAGTACTTC
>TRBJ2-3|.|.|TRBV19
CASSIPPGGTDTQYF
TGTGCCAGTAGTATCCCGCCCGGGGGCACAGATACGCAGTATTTT
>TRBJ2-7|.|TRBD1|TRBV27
CASRIQGANYEQYF
TGTGCCAGCAGGATCCAGGGGGCTAACTACGAGCAGTACTTC
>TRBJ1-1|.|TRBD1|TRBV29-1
CSVIRDRQVNTEAFF
TGCAGCGTTATTAGGGACAGGCAAGTGAACACTGAAGCTTTCTTT
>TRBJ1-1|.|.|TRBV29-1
CSVEAKGRRSTEAFF
TGCAGCGTGGAAGCTAAGGGGCGACGGAGCACTGAAGCTTTCTTT
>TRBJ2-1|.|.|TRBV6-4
CASSDSASTYNEQFF
TGTGCCAGCAGTGACTCGGCAAGTACATACAATGAGCAGTTCTTC
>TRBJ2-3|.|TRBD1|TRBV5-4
CASSPGQGGRRRTDTQYF
TGTGCCAGCAGCCCGGGACAGGGTGGTAGGAGACGCACAGATACGCAGTATTTT
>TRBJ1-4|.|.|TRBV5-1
CASSPVAGAANEKLFF
TGCGCCAGCAGCCCCGTCGCGGGGGCGGCTAATGAAAAACTGTTTTTT
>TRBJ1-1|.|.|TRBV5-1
CASSLGGPEAFF
TGCGCCAGCAGCCTTGGTGGCCCTGAAGCTTTCTTT
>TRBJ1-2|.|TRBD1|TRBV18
CASSPVPGQLHYGYTF
TGTGCCAGCTCACCGGTGCCGGGACAGTTGCACTATGGCTACACCTTC
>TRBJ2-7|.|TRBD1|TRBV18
CASSPSPGQGGYEQYF
TGTGCCAGCTCACCGAGTCCGGGACAGGGCGGCTACGAGCAGTACTTC
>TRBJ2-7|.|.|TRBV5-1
CASKATGAGEQYF
TGCGCCAGCAAGGCGACGGGCGCGGGGGAGCAGTACTTC
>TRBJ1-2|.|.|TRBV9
CASSDREHGYTF
TGTGCCAGCAGCGACCGTGAGCATGGCTACACCTTC
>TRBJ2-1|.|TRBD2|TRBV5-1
CASSPGLAGINEQFF
TGCGCCAGCAGCCCGGGACTAGCGGGAATCAATGAGCAGTTCTTC
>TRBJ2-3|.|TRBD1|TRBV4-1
CASTGTGKIDTQYF
TGCGCCAGCACCGGGACAGGGAAGATCGATACGCAGTATTTT
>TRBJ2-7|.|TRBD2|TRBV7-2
CASTRREASYEQYF
TGTGCCAGCACCCGCCGGGAGGCCTCCTACGAGCAGTACTTC
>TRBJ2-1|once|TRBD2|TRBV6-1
CASSEEWTRPYNEQFF
TGTGCCAGCAGTGAAGAATGGACTAGACCCTACAATGAGCAGTTCTTC
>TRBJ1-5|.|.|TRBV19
CASRRENQPQHF
TGTGCCAGTAGGAGAGAGAATCAGCCCCAGCATTTT
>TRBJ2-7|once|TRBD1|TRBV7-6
CASSERDRPYEQYF
TGTGCCAGCAGCGAACGGGACAGACCATACGAGCAGTACTTC
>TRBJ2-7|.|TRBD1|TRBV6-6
CASRGGTGGLEQYF
TGTGCCAGCAGGGGCGGAACAGGGGGCCTCGAGCAGTACTTC
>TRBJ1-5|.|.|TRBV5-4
CASSLGRNQPQHF
TGTGCCAGCAGCTTGGGCAGGAATCAGCCCCAGCATTTT
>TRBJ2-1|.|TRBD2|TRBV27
CASSLSSGAYNEQFF
TGTGCCAGCAGTTTATCTAGCGGGGCCTACAATGAGCAGTTCTTC
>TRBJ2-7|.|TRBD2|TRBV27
CASPDGTSFYEQYF
TGTGCCAGCCCCGACGGGACTAGCTTCTACGAGCAGTACTTC
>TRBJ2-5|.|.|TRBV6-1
CASSEPTGTQYF
TGTGCCAGCAGTGAACCAACGGGGACCCAGTACTTC
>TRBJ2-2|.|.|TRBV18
CASSAGWNTGELFF
TGTGCCAGCTCAGCAGGGTGGAACACCGGGGAGCTGTTTTTT
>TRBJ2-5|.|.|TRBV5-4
CASSYFEETQYF
TGTGCCAGCAGCTACTTTGAAGAGACCCAGTACTTC
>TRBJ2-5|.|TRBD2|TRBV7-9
CASSLALAGGEETQYF
TGTGCCAGCAGCTTAGCCCTAGCGGGGGGAGAAGAGACCCAGTACTTC
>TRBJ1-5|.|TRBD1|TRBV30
CAWRLQGFNQPQHF
TGTGCCTGGAGACTACAGGGGTTCAATCAGCCCCAGCATTTT
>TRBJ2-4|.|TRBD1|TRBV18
CASSLRTGAGKNIQYF
TGTGCCAGCTCACTGCGGACAGGGGCGGGCAAAAACATTCAGTACTTC
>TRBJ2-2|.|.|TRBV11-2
CASRGRGGELFF
TGTGCCAGCAGAGGAAGGGGCGGGGAGCTGTTTTTT
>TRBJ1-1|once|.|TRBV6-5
CASSSGQDTEAFF
TGTGCCAGCAGTTCTGGGCAGGACACTGAAGCTTTCTTT
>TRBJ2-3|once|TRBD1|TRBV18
CASSPAQGVRTDTQYF
TGTGCCAGCTCACCCGCGCAGGGGGTCCGCACAGATACGCAGTATTTT